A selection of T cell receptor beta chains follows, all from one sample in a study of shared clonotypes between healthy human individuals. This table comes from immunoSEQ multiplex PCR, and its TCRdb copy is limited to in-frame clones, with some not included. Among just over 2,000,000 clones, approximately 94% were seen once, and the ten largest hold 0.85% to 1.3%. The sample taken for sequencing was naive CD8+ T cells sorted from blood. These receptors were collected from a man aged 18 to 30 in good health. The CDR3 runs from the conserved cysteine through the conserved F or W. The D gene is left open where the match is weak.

CDR3 protein: CAIRVTSGEQFF
V gene: TRBV7-9
CDR3 length: 12
D gene: TRBD2

CDR3 protein: CASSLGVGANVLTF
V gene: TRBV4-1
CDR3 length: 14
D gene: -

CDR3 protein: CASSVGGNSPLHF
V gene: TRBV9
CDR3 length: 13
D gene: -

CDR3 protein: CASSPGDPRWDTEAFF
V gene: TRBV4-1
CDR3 length: 16
D gene: -

CDR3 protein: CASSTEQGADYSPLHF
V gene: TRBV2
CDR3 length: 16
D gene: TRBD1

CDR3 protein: CASSPREDEQYF
V gene: TRBV4-1
CDR3 length: 12
D gene: -

CDR3 protein: CASSLTARGLQETQYF
V gene: TRBV7-9
CDR3 length: 16
D gene: TRBD1

CDR3 protein: CASSEDTNTEAFF
V gene: TRBV10-1
CDR3 length: 13
D gene: -

CDR3 protein: CASSQVQGVLDYGYTF
V gene: TRBV4-2
CDR3 length: 16
D gene: TRBD1

CDR3 protein: CASSPLGLNEQFF
V gene: TRBV18
CDR3 length: 13
D gene: -

CDR3 protein: CASGTDTQYF
V gene: TRBV4-1
CDR3 length: 10
D gene: -

CDR3 protein: CASSYLDREHEQYF
V gene: TRBV6-6
CDR3 length: 14
D gene: TRBD1

CDR3 protein: CASSLASDRVNYNEQFF
V gene: TRBV5-8
CDR3 length: 17
D gene: TRBD1

CDR3 protein: CASSLWDEQYF
V gene: TRBV28
CDR3 length: 11
D gene: -

CDR3 protein: CASSTGIYEQYF
V gene: TRBV7-9
CDR3 length: 12
D gene: -

CDR3 protein: CASSLSGRGNEQFF
V gene: TRBV11-3
CDR3 length: 14
D gene: TRBD2

CDR3 protein: CASSFYSSTDTQYF
V gene: TRBV27
CDR3 length: 14
D gene: -

CDR3 protein: CATSNRGFEAFF
V gene: TRBV15
CDR3 length: 12
D gene: -

CDR3 protein: CASSFQGAPYEQYF
V gene: TRBV5-4
CDR3 length: 14
D gene: TRBD1

CDR3 protein: CASSQDQQVEAFF
V gene: TRBV14
CDR3 length: 13
D gene: -

CDR3 protein: CAWRGPEERWNEQYF
V gene: TRBV30
CDR3 length: 15
D gene: -

CDR3 protein: CASSLSGSSGNTIYF
V gene: TRBV7-2
CDR3 length: 15
D gene: -

CDR3 protein: CASSQDRKAGLGANVLTF
V gene: TRBV4-3
CDR3 length: 18
D gene: -

CDR3 protein: CASSPLGREAYQETQYF
V gene: TRBV19
CDR3 length: 17
D gene: -

CDR3 protein: CASSVEGFDEQYF
V gene: TRBV9
CDR3 length: 13
D gene: -

CDR3 protein: CASSLELAGNYNEQFF
V gene: TRBV5-6
CDR3 length: 16
D gene: TRBD2

CDR3 protein: CASSAAGEANTEAFF
V gene: TRBV19
CDR3 length: 15
D gene: -

CDR3 protein: CASSLLAGTQETQYF
V gene: TRBV7-3
CDR3 length: 15
D gene: TRBD2

CDR3 protein: CASSLPLANTGELFF
V gene: TRBV27
CDR3 length: 15
D gene: -